This T cell receptor beta chain was identified during a study of T cell responses to AZD1222 COVID-19 vaccine. Per the germline V gene, CDR1 is SGHRS and CDR2 is YFSETQ. V dropped 4 bases and J dropped 4 bases, with 18 bases sitting between them. The CDR3 is 16 residues long. Libraries were prepared by immunoSEQ multiplex PCR; TCRdb keeps only in-frame clonotypes and omits some of them. The sample records over 150,000 clones, about 90% being singletons. Comment on this clone: Its antigen is unidentified.

Study-wide results and limits: Repertoire sampling was restricted to post-peak T cell response timepoints. Spike regions recognized by vaccine-associated CD4 TCRs spanned the protein, led by 160-218 and 743-854. Most donors were white British, females outnumbered males, and clonal diversity was possibly underestimated.

This material consisted of peripheral blood, taken on day 0 of MenACWY control vaccination. The rearrangement uses TRBV5-1 and TRBJ2-1; a possible D gene is TRBD1 (6 bases). This TCR was recovered from an adult in good health. The CDR3 nucleotides read TGCGCCAGCAGCGGGGACAATTCCCCTTGGTACAATGAGCAGTTCTTC. Translation gives CASSGDNSPWYNEQFF.